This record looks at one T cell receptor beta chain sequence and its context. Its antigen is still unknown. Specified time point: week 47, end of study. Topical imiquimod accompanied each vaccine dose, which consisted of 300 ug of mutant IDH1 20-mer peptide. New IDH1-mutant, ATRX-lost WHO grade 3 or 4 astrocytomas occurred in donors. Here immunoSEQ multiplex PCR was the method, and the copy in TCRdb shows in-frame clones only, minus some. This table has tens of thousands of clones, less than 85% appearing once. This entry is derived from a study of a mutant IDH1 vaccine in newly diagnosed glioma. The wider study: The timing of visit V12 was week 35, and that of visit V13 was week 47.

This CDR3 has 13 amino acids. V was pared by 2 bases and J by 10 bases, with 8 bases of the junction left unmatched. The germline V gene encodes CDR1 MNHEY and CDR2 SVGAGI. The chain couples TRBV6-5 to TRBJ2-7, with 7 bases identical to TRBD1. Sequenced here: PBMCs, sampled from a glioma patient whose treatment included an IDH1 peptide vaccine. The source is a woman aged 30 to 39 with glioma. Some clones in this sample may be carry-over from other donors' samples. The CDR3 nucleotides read TGTGCCAGCAGTTACACCCGGGACAGCCCACAGTACTTC. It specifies CASSYTRDSPQYF.